This T cell receptor (beta chain) emerged from a study of early T cells in non-severe SARS-CoV-2 infection. About the study: The authors sequenced bulk RNA from unsorted whole blood, leaving chains unpaired.

Unique molecular identifiers were added to individual cDNA molecules. One entry per CDR3 protein, called by TCRdb with MiXCR from the 5' RACE reads. The table lists 90,000 to 130,000 distinct CDR3 sequences, around 10% of them singletons, with around 3% in the top ten. The source of this sequence is an adult who was a healthcare worker with PCR-confirmed SARS-CoV-2 infection or an uninfected control (not recorded which). The sample was whole blood.

Here the CDR3 DNA reads TGTGCCAGCAGCCTTCGGACTAGACATGAGCAGTTCTTC. It is translated as CASSLRTRHEQFF. V is TRBV9 and J is TRBJ2-1; 7 bases align to TRBD2. After removal of 4 bases from V and 8 bases from J, the junction contained 6 bases not matched to a gene. This CDR3 is built from 13 residues. Germline CDR1 SGDLS, CDR2 YYNGEE.